This is a list of T cell receptor beta chains from one sample in a study of blood T cell repertoires in COVID-19. Measured with immunoSEQ multiplex PCR; TCRdb has only the in-frame clones, and not every one. The sample carries some 100,000 clones, around 94% recorded once. Sequenced material: peripheral blood. These receptors all come from a man aged 50-60 years with active COVID-19. The CDR3 runs from the conserved cysteine through the conserved F or W. The D gene is left open where the match is weak. Size values are once, few and many counts, or a class for expanded clones, and some rows have none.

D gene	CDR3 length	V gene	J gene	clone size	CDR3 DNA	CDR3 protein
-	14	TRBV30	TRBJ2-1	-	TGTGCCTGGAGTGCGGTTGCGGGGTACAATGAGCAGTTCTTC	CAWSAVAGYNEQFF
TRBD1	14	TRBV5-1	TRBJ1-6	-	TGCGCCAGCAGCCCCGGACAGGATAATTCACCCCTCCACTTT	CASSPGQDNSPLHF
-	16	TRBV19	TRBJ1-1	-	TGTGCCAGTAACCCAGGAAGGGCGTACAGGGCCACTGAAGCTTTCTTT	CASNPGRAYRATEAFF
TRBD1	15	TRBV18	TRBJ2-3	-	TGTGCCAGCTCACCGAGGGGACAGGGGCCAGATACGCAGTATTTT	CASSPRGQGPDTQYF
TRBD2	14	TRBV6-4	TRBJ2-1	-	TGTGCCAGCAGTGACTCGGGGCGGGAGTTCTCGCAGTTCTTC	CASSDSGREFSQFF
-	14	TRBV30	TRBJ1-1	-	TGTGCCTGGAGTTGGGGGGGTTTAGGAACTGAAGCTTTCTTT	CAWSWGGLGTEAFF
-	14	TRBV28	TRBJ1-5	-	TGTGCCAGCAGGCCTCTACAGGGACATCAGCCCCAGCATTTT	CASRPLQGHQPQHF
-	16	TRBV27	TRBJ2-1	-	TGTGCCAGCAGTTCGCACCAGGGGATCCTTGGGAATGAGCAGTTCTTC	CASSSHQGILGNEQFF
-	19	TRBV11-2	TRBJ1-4	-	TGTGCCAGCAGCCCCCAAACGGCAGGGCTAACCGGCCGTAATGAAAAACTGTTTTTT	CASSPQTAGLTGRNEKLFF
-	14	TRBV6-1	TRBJ2-7	-	TGTGCCAGCAGTGAGGAGAGGGGGTGGGGCGAGCAGTACTTC	CASSEERGWGEQYF
TRBD2	15	TRBV19	TRBJ2-7	-	TGTGCCAGTAGTATGAGTCTAGCGGAGGCCTACGAGCAGTACTTC	CASSMSLAEAYEQYF
-	14	TRBV3-1/TRBV3-2	TRBJ2-7	-	TGTGCCAGCAGCCAAGGGCCTAGCTCCTACGAGCAGTACTTC	CASSQGPSSYEQYF
-	16	TRBV3-1/TRBV3-2	TRBJ1-6	-	TGTGCCAGCAGCAATCAGGGCGTAGCTGGTAATTCACCCCTCCACTTT	CASSNQGVAGNSPLHF
TRBD1	17	TRBV27	TRBJ1-1	-	TGTGCCAGCAGTTCCACCGGGACAGGGGGCGGCGAGGGTAAAGCTTTCTTT	CASSSTGTGGGEGKAFF
TRBD1	20	TRBV4-1	TRBJ2-7	-	TGCGCCAGCAGCCTACGGATAAGGACAGGGGGATCCAGGGGATCCTACGAGCAGTACTTC	CASSLRIRTGGSRGSYEQYF
TRBD1	15	TRBV2	TRBJ1-6	once	TGTGCCTCGCAGGGGACCCGACAGGGGGGGTCACCCCTCCACTTT	CASQGTRQGGSPLHF